A single sample gave rise to the 5 T cell receptor beta chains below, sequenced in a study of identical twins. TCRdb itself ran the 5' RACE reads through MiXCR, one entry per CDR3 protein. The sample comprises approximately 700,000 distinct CDR3 sequences, roughly 6% of which are singletons, and 1.5% to 2% rests with the top ten. Sequenced material: naive T cells sorted from blood. The receptors originated from a man aged 18 to 30 in good health.

This clonotype has a count of ten or more. The J gene is TRBJ2-1, the V gene TRBV5-1, with TRBD1 as a possible D gene (6 bases). CDR1 is SGHRS and CDR2 is YFSETQ in the germline V gene. V was cut by 7 bases and J by 0 bases, with 17 bases left in between. The CDR3 loop spans 16 amino acids. CDR3 protein: CASRRSTGNSYNEQFF. CDR3 sequence (DNA): TGCGCCAGCCGGAGAAGTACAGGGAACTCCTACAATGAGCAGTTCTTC. Complete variable domain (other parts from reference TRBV5-1 and TRBJ2-1): KAGVTQTPRYLIKTRGQQVTLSCSPISGHRSVSWYQQTPGQGLQFLFEYFSETQRNKGNFPGRFSGRQFSNSRSEMNVSTLELGDSALYLCASRRSTGNSYNEQFFGPGTRLTVL.

V is TRBV7-6 and J is TRBJ2-5; no reliable D call. V dropped 4 bases and J dropped 9 bases, with 15 bases sitting between them. This CDR3 spans 13 amino acids. The germline gives CDR1 SGHVS, CDR2 FNYEAQ. CDR3 nucleotide sequence: TGTGCCAGCAGCTCTGTGACAACTGGGGCCCAGTACTTC. As protein: CASSSVTTGAQYF. The full variable domain, its missing parts supplied by reference TRBV7-6 and TRBJ2-5, is GAGVSQSPRYKVTKRGQDVALRCDPISGHVSLYWYRQALGQGPEFLTYFNYEAQQDKSGLPNDRFSAERPEGSISTLTIQRTEQRDSAMYRCASSSVTTGAQYFGPGTRLLVL.

The V call is TRBV12-3 or TRBV12-4, the J call TRBJ2-4; D is undetermined. Trimming left V 4 bases short and J 3 bases short, with 4 bases between. The CDR3 spans 12 residues. CDR3 protein: CASSWNKNIQYF. The CDR3, as DNA: TGTGCCAGCAGTTGGAACAAAAACATTCAGTACTTC.

This clonotype was seen at least ten times. This chain connects TRBV18 to TRBJ2-1; weak D call: TRBD2 (6 bases). The CDR3 extends over 15 amino acids. In germline, CDR1 is KGHSH, CDR2 LQKENI. Trimming pared 3 bases from V and 8 bases from J, leaving 17 bases between. CDR3 amino acids: CASSPSGGPGDEQFF. The CDR3 coding sequence is TGTGCCAGCTCACCGTCAGGAGGCCCGGGGGATGAGCAGTTCTTC.

J is TRBJ2-3 and V is TRBV12-3 or TRBV12-4, with a tentative D call TRBD2 (6 bases). This CDR3 spans 14 amino acids. The ends were cut back, 1 base at V and 2 bases at J, with 7 bases in the middle. DNA for the CDR3: TGTGCCAGCAGTTTAGAGCGGGTCACAGATACGCAGTATTTT. It encodes CASSLERVTDTQYF.